This T cell receptor beta chain stems from a study of immune evolution from preneoplasia to lung adenocarcinoma. TCRdb's table, derived via immunoSEQ multiplex PCR, lists solely in-frame clones and lacks some. The table records 8,000 to 10,000 clones, about four fifths of them present only once. H&E slides confirmed each diagnosis, reviewed by two pathologists independently. Turning to this clone: Its specificity is unknown.

Study-wide results and caveats: Top clone share appeared to fall from AAH through AIS, MIA, adenocarcinoma. Later-stage lesions appeared to have more T cells, more diversity, less clonality. KRAS-mutant nodules had the highest T cell clonality.

Trimming shortened V by 4 bases and J by 0 bases, and 7 bases separated the two germline ends. Germline V CDR1 and CDR2: SGHDT, YYEEEE. The CDR3 spans 13 residues. Sequencing was carried out using FFPE minimally invasive lung adenocarcinoma tissue. This TCR derives from a person aged 65-85 years with lung adenocarcinoma. Some clones in this sample may be carry-over from other donors' samples. V gene TRBV5-6 combines with J gene TRBJ1-1; the D is unclear. CDR3 protein: CASSPRVNTEAFF. In DNA, the CDR3 is TGTGCCAGCAGCCCCAGAGTGAACACTGAAGCTTTCTTT.